This T cell receptor beta chain was found in a study of monozygotic twins with cystic fibrosis. As to this clone: Its antigen is undetermined.

Study-wide results and limits: In this small cohort, shared CDR3 numbers showed no association with age, concordance or disease severity.

Germline CDR1 reads SGHKS; CDR2 reads YYEKEE (reference sequence). This CDR3 has 13 residues. The V end lost 3 bases, the J end lost 8 bases, and 11 bases lay between the germline ends. Assay used: immunoSEQ multiplex PCR; TCRdb lists only in-frame clones, some missing. The table shows about 10,000 clones, with just over 99% occurring only once. The sequencing input was blood. This receptor was identified in a young man with cystic fibrosis. The V and J genes are TRBV5-5 and TRBJ2-2; perhaps D is TRBD1 or TRBD2 (5 bases each). Here the CDR3 DNA reads TGTGCCAGCAGCTGGGGGAGTCAAGGGGAGCTGTTTTTT. Amino acids: CASSWGSQGELFF.